This T cell receptor (beta chain) was retrieved from a study of T cell responses to AZD1222 COVID-19 vaccine. Study results and caveats: Baseline antibody screening turned up just a handful of seropositive AZD1222 recipients. Reports say nearly half of spike-specific TCRs go after unmutated variant regions. A mostly white British donor set with more females was recruited, and clonal diversity was possibly underestimated. The study found Spike-specific TCR breadth and depth rose after two AZD1222 doses.

TCRdb's table, derived via immunoSEQ multiplex PCR, lists solely in-frame clones and lacks some. The repertoire holds some 150,000 clones, with approximately 90% as singletons. The CDR3 has 13 amino acids. CDR1 MNHEY and CDR2 SVGAGI come from the germline V gene. V was clipped by 6 bases and J by 4 bases, with 10 bases between them. For this clone: The antigen remains undetermined.

The rearrangement uses TRBV6-5 and TRBJ1-5; the D gene is possibly TRBD1 (5 bases). The source material was peripheral blood, sampled 28 days after the second AZD1222 dose. This TCR was recovered from an adult who received the AZD1222 COVID-19 vaccine. Written as DNA, the CDR3 is TGTGCCAGCAGAAGGACAATTAATCAGCCCCAGCATTTT. Protein sequence: CASRRTINQPQHF.